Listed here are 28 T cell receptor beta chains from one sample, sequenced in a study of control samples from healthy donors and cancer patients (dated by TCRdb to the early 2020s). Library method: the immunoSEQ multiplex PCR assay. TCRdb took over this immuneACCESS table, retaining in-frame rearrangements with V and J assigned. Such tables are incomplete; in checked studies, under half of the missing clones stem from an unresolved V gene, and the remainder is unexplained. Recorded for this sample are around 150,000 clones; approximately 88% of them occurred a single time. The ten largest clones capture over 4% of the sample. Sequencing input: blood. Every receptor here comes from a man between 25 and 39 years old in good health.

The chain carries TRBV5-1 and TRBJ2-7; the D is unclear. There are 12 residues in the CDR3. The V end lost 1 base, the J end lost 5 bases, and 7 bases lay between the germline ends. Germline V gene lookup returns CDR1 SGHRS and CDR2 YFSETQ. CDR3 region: CASSLNINEQYF. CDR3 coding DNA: TGCGCCAGCAGCTTGAATATAAACGAGCAGTACTTC.

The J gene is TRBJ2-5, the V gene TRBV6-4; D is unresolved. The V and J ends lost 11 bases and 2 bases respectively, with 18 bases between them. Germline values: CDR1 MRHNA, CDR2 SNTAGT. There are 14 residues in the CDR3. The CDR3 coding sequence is TGTGCCCGCCCCACCGCGGAAAAGCAAGAGACCCAGTACTTC. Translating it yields CARPTAEKQETQYF.

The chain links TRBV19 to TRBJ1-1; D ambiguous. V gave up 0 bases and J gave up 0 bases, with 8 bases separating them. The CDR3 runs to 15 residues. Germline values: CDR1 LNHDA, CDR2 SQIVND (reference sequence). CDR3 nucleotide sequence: TGTGCCAGTAGTATAGATTCGAGGCTGAACACTGAAGCTTTCTTT. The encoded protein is CASSIDSRLNTEAFF.

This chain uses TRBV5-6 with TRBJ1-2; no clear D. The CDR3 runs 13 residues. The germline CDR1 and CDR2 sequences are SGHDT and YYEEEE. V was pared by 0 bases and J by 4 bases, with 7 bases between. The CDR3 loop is CASSLGQLYGYTF. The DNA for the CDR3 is TGTGCCAGCAGCTTGGGGCAGCTCTATGGCTACACCTTC.

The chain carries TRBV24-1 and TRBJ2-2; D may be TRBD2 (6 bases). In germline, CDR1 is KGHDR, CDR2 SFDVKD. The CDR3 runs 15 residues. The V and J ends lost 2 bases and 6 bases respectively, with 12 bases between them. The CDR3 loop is CATSDSVWGAGELFF. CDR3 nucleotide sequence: TGTGCCACCAGTGATTCAGTGTGGGGGGCCGGGGAGCTGTTTTTT.

The CDR3 sequence is CASSDLGETYEQYF. CDR3 bases: TGTGCCAGCAGCGACCTGGGGGAAACCTACGAGCAGTACTTC. The genes are TRBV2 and TRBJ2-7, with D perhaps matching TRBD1 or TRBD2 (5 bases each). Trimming cost V 6 bases and J 2 bases, with 14 bases left between them. The CDR3 runs to 14 residues. Germline V CDR1 and CDR2: SNHLY, FYNNEI.

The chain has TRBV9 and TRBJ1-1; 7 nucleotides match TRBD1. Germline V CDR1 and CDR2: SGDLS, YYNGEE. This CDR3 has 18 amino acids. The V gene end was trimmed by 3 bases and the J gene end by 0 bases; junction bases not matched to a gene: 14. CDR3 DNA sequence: TGTGCCAGCAGCGCGCGACAGGGAGGTATAGGGTTGAACACTGAAGCTTTCTTT. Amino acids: CASSARQGGIGLNTEAFF.

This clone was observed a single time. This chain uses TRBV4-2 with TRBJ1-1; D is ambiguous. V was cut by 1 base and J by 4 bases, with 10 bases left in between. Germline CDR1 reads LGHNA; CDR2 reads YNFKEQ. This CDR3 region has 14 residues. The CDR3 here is CASSQGGGLTEAFF. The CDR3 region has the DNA TGTGCCAGCAGCCAAGGAGGAGGGCTCACTGAAGCTTTCTTT.

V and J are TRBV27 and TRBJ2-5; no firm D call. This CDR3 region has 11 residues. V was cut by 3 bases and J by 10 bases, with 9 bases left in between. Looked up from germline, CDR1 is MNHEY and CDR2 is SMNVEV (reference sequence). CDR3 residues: CASSFRVRQYF. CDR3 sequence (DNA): TGTGCCAGCAGTTTCCGAGTGCGCCAGTACTTC.

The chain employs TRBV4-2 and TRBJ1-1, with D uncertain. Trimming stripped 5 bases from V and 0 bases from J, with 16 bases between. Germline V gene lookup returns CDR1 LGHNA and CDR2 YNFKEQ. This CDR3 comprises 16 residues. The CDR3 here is CASSIVARELNTEAFF. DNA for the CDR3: TGTGCCAGCAGCATTGTAGCCCGAGAATTGAACACTGAAGCTTTCTTT.

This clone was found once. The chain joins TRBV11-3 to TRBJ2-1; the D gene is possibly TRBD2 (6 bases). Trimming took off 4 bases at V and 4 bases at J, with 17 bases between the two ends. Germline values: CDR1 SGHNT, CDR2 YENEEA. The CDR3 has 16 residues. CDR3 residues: CASSYRETAHYNEQFF. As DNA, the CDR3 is TGTGCCAGCAGCTACCGGGAGACTGCTCATTACAATGAGCAGTTCTTC.

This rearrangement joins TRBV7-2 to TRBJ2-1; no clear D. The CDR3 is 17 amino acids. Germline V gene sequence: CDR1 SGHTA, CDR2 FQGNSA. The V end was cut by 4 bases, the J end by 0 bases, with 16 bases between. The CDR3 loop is CASSSRTGPSSYNEQFF. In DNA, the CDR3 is TGTGCCAGCAGCTCGCGGACCGGGCCCAGCTCCTACAATGAGCAGTTCTTC.

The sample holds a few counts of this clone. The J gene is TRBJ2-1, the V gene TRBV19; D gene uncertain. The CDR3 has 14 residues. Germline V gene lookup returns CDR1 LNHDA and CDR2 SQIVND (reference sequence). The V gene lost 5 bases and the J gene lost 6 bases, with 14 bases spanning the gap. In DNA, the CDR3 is TGTGCCAGTAGTTTTGGGCTGTCGGGCAATGAGCAGTTCTTC. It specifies CASSFGLSGNEQFF.

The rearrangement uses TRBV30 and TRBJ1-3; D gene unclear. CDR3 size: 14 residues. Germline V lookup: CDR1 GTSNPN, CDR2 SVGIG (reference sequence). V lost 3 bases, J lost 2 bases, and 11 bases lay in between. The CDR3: CAWRPPGAGNTIYF. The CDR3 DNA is TGTGCCTGGAGGCCCCCTGGAGCTGGAAACACCATATATTTT. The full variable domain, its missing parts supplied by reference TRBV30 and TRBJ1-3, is SQTIHQWPATLVQPVGSPLSLECTVEGTSNPNLYWYRQAAGRGLQLLFYSVGIGQISSEVPQNLSASRPQDRQFILSSKKLLLSDSGFYLCAWRPPGAGNTIYFGEGSWLTVV.

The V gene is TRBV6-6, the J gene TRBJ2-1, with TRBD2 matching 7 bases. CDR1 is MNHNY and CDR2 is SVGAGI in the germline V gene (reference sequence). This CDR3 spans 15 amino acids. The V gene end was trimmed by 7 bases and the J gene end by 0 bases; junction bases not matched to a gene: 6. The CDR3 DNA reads TGTGCCAGCAACTACGGGGGGAACTCCTACAATGAGCAGTTCTTC. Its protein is CASNYGGNSYNEQFF.

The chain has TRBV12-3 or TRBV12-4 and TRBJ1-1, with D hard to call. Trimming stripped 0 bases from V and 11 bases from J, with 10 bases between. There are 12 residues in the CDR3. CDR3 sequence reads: CASSLAAVGAFF. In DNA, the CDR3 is TGTGCCAGCAGTTTAGCTGCCGTGGGGGCTTTCTTT.

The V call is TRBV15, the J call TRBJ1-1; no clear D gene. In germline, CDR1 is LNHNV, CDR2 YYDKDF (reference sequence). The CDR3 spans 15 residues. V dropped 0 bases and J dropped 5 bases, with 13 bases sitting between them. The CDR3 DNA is TGTGCCACCAGCAGAGATGGGCGGCGGGAAACTGAAGCTTTCTTT. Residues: CATSRDGRRETEAFF.

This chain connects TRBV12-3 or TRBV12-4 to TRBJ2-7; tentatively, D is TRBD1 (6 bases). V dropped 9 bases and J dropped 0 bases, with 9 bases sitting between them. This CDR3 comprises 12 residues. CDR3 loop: CASGQTSYEQYF. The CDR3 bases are TGTGCCAGTGGACAGACCTCCTACGAGCAGTACTTC.

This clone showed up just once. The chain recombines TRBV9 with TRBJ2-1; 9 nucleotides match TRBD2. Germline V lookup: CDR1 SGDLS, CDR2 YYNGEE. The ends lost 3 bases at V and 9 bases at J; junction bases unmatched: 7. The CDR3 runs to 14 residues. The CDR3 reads CASSAPGLAFEQFF. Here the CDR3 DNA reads TGTGCCAGCAGCGCTCCGGGACTAGCTTTTGAGCAGTTCTTC.

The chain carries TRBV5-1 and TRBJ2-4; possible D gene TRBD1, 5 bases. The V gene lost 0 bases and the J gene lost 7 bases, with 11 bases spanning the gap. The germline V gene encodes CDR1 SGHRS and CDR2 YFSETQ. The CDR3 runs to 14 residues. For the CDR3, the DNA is TGCGCCAGCAGCTTGGACCAGGGCCGCAACATTCAGTACTTC. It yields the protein CASSLDQGRNIQYF.

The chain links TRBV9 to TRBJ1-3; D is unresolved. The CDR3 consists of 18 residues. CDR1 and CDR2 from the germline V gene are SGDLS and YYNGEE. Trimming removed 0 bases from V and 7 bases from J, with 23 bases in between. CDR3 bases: TGTGCCAGCAGCGTAGACCCAGACGTGGCCCGCGCCGCCAACACCATATATTTT. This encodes CASSVDPDVARAANTIYF.

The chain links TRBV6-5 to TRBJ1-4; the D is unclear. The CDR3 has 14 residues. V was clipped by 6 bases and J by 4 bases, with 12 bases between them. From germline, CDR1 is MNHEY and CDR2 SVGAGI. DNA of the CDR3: TGTGCCAGCAGCCTCGGGAGCCTTAATGAAAAACTGTTTTTT. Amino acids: CASSLGSLNEKLFF.

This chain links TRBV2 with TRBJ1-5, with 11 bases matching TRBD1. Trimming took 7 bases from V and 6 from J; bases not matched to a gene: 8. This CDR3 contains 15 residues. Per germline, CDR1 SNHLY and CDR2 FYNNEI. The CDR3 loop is CASTFGQGAGQPQHF. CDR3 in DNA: TGTGCCAGCACCTTCGGACAGGGGGCTGGTCAGCCCCAGCATTTT.

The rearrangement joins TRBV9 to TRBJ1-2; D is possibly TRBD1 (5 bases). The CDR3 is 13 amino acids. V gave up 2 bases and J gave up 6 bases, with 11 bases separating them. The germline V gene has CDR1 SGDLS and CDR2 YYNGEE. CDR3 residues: CASSVSLGDGYTF. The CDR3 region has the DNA TGTGCCAGCAGCGTTTCCCTAGGGGATGGCTACACCTTC.

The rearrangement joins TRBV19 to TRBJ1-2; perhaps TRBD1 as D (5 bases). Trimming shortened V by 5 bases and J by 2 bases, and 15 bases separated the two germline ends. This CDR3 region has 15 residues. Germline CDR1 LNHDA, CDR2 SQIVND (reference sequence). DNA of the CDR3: TGTGCCAGTAGTTTGGTTCTGGACAAAAACTATGGCTACACCTTC. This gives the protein CASSLVLDKNYGYTF.

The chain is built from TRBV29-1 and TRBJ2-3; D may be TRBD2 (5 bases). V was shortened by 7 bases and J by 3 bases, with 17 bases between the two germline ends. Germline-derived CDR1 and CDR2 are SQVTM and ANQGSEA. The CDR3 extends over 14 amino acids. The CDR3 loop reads CSAEVQRRTDTQYF. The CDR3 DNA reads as TGCAGCGCCGAAGTTCAGCGGCGGACAGATACGCAGTATTTT.

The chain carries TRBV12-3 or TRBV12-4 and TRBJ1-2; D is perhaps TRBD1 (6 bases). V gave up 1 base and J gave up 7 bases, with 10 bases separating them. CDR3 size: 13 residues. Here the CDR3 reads CASSLEGVSGYTF. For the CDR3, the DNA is TGTGCCAGCAGTTTAGAGGGGGTTTCTGGCTACACCTTC.

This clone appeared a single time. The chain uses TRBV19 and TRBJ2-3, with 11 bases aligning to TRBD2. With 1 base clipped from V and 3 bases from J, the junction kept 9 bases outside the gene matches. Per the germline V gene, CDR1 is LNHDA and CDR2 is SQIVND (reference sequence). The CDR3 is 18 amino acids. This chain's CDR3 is CASSIVSGGAFGTDTQYF. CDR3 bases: TGTGCCAGTAGTATAGTTAGCGGGGGGGCCTTCGGAACAGATACGCAGTATTTT. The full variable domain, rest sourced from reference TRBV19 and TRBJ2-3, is DGGITQSPKYLFRKEGQNVTLSCEQNLNHDAMYWYRQDPGQGLRLIYYSQIVNDFQKGDIAEGYSVSREKKESFPLTVTSAQKNPTAFYLCASSIVSGGAFGTDTQYFGPGTRLTVL.